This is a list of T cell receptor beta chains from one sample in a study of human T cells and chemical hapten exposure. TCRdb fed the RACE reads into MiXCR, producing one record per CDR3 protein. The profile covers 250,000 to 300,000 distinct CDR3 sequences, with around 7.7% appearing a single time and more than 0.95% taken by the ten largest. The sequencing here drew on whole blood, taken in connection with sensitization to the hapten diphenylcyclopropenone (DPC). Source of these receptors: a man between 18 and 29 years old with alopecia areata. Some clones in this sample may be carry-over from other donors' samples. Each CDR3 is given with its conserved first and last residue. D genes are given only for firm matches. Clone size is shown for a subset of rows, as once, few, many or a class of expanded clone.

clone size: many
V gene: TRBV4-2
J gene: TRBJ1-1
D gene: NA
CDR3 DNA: TGTGCCAGCAGCCAAGCCAGCACAGCGAACACTGAAGCTTTCTTT
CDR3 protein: CASSQASTANTEAFF

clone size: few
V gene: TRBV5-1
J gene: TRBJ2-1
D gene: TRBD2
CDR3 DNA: TGCGCCAGCAGCTTGGATGCGGGGGGATACAATGAGCAGTTCTTC
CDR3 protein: CASSLDAGGYNEQFF

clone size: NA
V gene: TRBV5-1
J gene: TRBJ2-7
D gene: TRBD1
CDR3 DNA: TGCGCCAGCAGCCCTGGACAGGCCGGCAACGAGCAGTACTTC
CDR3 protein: CASSPGQAGNEQYF

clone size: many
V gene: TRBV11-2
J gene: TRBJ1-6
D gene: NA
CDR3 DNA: TGTGCCAGCACCCTCGACAGTGTTTTTTCGAAGCTCCACTTT
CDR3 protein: CASTLDSVFSKLHF

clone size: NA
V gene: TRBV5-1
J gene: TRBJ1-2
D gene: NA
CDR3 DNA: TGCGCCAGCAGCTCCGCCCAACGGGGCGACTATGGCTACACCTTC
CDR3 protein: CASSSAQRGDYGYTF

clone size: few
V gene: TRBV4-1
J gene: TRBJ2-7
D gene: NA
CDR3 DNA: TGCGCCAGCAGCCCGGTGGGGCAGTACTACGAGCAGTACTTC
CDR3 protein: CASSPVGQYYEQYF

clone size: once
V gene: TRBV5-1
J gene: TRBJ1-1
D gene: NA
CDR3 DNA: TGCGCCAGCAGCTTATCGTCGGGGGTCCCTGAAGCTTTCTTT
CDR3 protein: CASSLSSGVPEAFF

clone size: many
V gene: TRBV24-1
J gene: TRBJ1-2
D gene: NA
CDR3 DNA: TGTGCCACCAGTGATCCGTTAACAGGGCCGAGATATGGCTACACCTTC
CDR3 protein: CATSDPLTGPRYGYTF

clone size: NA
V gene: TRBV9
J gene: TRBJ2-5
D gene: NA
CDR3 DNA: TGTGCCAGCAGCGTAGACCGGGGCTGGCAAGAGACCCAGTACTTC
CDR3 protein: CASSVDRGWQETQYF

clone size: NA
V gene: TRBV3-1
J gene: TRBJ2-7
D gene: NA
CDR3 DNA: TGTGCCAGCAGCCAAGGCGGCAGGGCCCCCTACGAGCAGTATTTC
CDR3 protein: CASSQGGRAPYEQYF

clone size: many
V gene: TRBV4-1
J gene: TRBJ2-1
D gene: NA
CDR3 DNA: TGCGCCAGCAGCCAACTCCGGGGTTTGTCCCAAAATGAGCAGTTCTTC
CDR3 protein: CASSQLRGLSQNEQFF

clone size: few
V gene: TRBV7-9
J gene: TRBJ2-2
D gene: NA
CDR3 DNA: TGTGCCAGCAGACCTCCGGAGAACACCGGGGAGCTGTTTTTT
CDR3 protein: CASRPPENTGELFF

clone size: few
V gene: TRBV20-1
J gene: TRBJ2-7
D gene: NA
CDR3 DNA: TGCAGTGCTAGAGATCCGAGACAGTTCCGCTACGAGCAGTACTTC
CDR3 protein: CSARDPRQFRYEQYF

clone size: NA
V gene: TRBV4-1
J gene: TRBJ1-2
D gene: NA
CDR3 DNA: TGCGCCAGCAGCCAAGAAAGGGATGTGTGGGGCCTAGCTAACTATGGCTACACCTTC
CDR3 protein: CASSQERDVWGLANYGYTF

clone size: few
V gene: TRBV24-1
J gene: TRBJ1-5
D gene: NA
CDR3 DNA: TGTGCCACCAGTGATTCCGGGACATATAGCAATCAGCCCCAGCATTTT
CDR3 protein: CATSDSGTYSNQPQHF

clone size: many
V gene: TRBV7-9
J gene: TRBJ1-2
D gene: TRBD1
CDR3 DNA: TGTGCCAGCAGCTTACCGGGACAGGGGGTCGGTGGCTACACCTTC
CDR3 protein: CASSLPGQGVGGYTF

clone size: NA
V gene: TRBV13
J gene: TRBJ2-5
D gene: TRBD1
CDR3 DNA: TGTGCCAGCAGCCCCCTGACAGGGGGTGAAGAGACCCAGTACTTC
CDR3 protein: CASSPLTGGEETQYF

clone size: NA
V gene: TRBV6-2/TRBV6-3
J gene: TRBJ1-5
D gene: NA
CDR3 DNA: TGTGCCAGCAGTTACTCGATTATATCTCAGCCCCAGCATTTT
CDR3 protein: CASSYSIISQPQHF

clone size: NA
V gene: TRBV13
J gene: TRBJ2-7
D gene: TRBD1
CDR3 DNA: TGTGCCAGCAGCGAAGGGACAGACTACGAGCAGTACTTC
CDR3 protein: CASSEGTDYEQYF

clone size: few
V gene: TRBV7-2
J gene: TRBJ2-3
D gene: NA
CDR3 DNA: TGTGCCAGCAGCCGAGCCCCAGATACGCAGTATTTT
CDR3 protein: CASSRAPDTQYF

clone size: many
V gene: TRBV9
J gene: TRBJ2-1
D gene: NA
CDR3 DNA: TGTGCCAGCAGCGTAGCCCAGGGAAGCTCCTACAATGAGCAGTTCTTC
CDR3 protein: CASSVAQGSSYNEQFF

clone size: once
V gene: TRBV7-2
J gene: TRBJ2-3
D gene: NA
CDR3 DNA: TGTGCCAGCAGCTTAGAACATACCACAGATACGCGGTATTTT
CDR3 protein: CASSLEHTTDTRYF

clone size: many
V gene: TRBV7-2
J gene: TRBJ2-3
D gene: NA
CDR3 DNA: TGTGCCAGCAGCTTAGCGGGGGGGCCGATAGATACGCAGTATTTT
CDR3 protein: CASSLAGGPIDTQYF

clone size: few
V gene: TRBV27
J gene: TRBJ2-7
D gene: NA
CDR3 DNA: TGTGCCAGCAGTTTATCGACCCTGAGGAAGCAGTACTTC
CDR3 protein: CASSLSTLRKQYF

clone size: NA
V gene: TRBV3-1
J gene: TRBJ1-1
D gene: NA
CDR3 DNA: TGTGCCAGCAGCCCGGACCGCTTGGTGAACACTGAAGCTTTCTTT
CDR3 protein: CASSPDRLVNTEAFF

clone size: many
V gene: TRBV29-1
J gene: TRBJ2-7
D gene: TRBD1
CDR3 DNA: TGCAGCGCTCGACCGGGACAGTACGATAAGCAGTACTTC
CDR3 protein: CSARPGQYDKQYF

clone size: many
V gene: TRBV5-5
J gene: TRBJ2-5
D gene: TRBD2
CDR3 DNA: TGTGCCAGCAGCTTGGTCCGTCCGGGGGGAGAGACCCAGTACTTC
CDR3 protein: CASSLVRPGGETQYF

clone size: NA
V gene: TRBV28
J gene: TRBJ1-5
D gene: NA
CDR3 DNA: TGTGCCAGCAGTTTGCGGGGGGCTTGGTATCAGCCCCAGCATTTT
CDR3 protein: CASSLRGAWYQPQHF

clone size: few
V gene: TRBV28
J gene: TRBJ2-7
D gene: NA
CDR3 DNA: TGTGCCAGCAGTCGTTTGGCAGAGACCTCCTACGAGCAGTACTTC
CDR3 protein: CASSRLAETSYEQYF

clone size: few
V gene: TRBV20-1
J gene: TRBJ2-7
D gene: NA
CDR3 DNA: TGCAGTGTTGGGCGGGGCCCCTACGAGCAGTACTTC
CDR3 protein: CSVGRGPYEQYF

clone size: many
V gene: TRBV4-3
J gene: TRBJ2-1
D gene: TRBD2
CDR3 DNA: TGCGCCAGCAGCCCCAGACTAGCGGGGAGTGAGCAGTTCTTC
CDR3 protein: CASSPRLAGSEQFF

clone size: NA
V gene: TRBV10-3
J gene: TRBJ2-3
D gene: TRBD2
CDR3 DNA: TGTGCCATCAGTCCCCGCGCTAGCGGGGGAAGCGAAGATACGCAGTATTTT
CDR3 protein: CAISPRASGGSEDTQYF

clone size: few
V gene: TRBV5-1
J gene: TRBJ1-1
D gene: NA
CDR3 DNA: TGCGCCAGCGCCGTTGGGACGGCTTCCACTGAAGCTTTCTTT
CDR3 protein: CASAVGTASTEAFF

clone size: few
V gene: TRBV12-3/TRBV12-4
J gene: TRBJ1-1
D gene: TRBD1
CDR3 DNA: TGTGCCAGCAGTCCGGGGACAGGGCGGAGCCTAATGAACACTGAAGCTTTCTTT
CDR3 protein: CASSPGTGRSLMNTEAFF

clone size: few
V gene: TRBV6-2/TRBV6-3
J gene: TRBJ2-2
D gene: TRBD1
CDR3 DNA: TGTGCCAGCAGGCCCGGTTGGACAGGGGAGGCCGGGGAGCTGTTTTTT
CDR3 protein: CASRPGWTGEAGELFF

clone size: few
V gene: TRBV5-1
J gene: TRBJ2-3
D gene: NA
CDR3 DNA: TGCGCCAGCAGCGTGGGGTCAATGGATACGCAGTATTTT
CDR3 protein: CASSVGSMDTQYF

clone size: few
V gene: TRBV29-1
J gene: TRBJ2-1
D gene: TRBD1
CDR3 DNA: TGCAGCGTGGCCGGGACAGGGTTTTGGGAGCAGTTCTTC
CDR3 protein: CSVAGTGFWEQFF

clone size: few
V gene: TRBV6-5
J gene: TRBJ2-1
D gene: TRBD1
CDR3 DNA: TGTGCCAGCAGTTCCGTCCGGGACAGGGGCGCCTACAATGAGCAGTTCTTC
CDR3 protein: CASSSVRDRGAYNEQFF

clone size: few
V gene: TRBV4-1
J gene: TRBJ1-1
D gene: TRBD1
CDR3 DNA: TGCGCCAGCAGCCACCTCACCCGACGACAGGGAAACACTGAAGCTTTCTTT
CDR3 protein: CASSHLTRRQGNTEAFF

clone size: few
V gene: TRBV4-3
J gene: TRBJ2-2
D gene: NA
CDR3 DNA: TGCGCCAGCAGCCAAGATCCCGGGGGCTTCACCGGGGAGCTGTTTTTT
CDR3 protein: CASSQDPGGFTGELFF

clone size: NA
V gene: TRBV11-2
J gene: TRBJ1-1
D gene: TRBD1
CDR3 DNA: TGTGCCAGCAGCTCAAGACAGGGTGAAGCTTTCTTT
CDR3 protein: CASSSRQGEAFF

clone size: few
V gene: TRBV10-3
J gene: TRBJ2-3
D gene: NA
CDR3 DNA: TGTGCCATCAGTGAGCCTTTTCCACAAGGGCGCACAGATACGCAGTATTTT
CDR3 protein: CAISEPFPQGRTDTQYF

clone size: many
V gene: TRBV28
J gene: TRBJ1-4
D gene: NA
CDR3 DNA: TGTGCCAGCAGACCACCGGGACTGGACCCATTAACTGAAAAACTGTTTTTT
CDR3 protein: CASRPPGLDPLTEKLFF

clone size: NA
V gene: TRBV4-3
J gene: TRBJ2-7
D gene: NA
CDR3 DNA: TGCGCCAGCAGCCAGGGGCCCCGGGGTTACGAGCAGTACTTC
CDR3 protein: CASSQGPRGYEQYF

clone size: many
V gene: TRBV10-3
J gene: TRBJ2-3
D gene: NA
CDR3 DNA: TGTGCCATCACGGGGGCAAGCACAGATACGCAGTATTTT
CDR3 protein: CAITGASTDTQYF

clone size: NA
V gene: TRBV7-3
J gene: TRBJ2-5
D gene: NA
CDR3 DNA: TGTGCCAGCAGCCCAAATGGGTTCGGGGAGACCCAGTACTTC
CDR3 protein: CASSPNGFGETQYF

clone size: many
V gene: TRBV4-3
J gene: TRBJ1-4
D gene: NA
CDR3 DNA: TGCGCCAGCAGCACCCACCCTACAGGGATTAATGAAAAACTGTTTTTT
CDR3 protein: CASSTHPTGINEKLFF

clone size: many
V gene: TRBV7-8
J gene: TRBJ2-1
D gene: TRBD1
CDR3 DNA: TGTGCCAGCAGCTTAGAAACAGGGGGCCATGAGCAGTTCTTC
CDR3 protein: CASSLETGGHEQFF

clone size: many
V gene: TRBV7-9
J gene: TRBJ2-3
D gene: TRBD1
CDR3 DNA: TGTGCCAGCAGCTTAACAGGGGCGAGAGATACGCAGTATTTT
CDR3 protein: CASSLTGARDTQYF

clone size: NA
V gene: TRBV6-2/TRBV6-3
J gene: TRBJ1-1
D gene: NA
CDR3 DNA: TGTGCCAGCAGCAGAGGGGGATCAACGGTCGGAGCTTTCTTT
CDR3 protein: CASSRGGSTVGAFF

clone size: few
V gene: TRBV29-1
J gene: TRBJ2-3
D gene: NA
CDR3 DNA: TGCAGCGTCGTGGACAGCCTGACGAAAAGCACAGATACGCAGTATTTT
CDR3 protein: CSVVDSLTKSTDTQYF

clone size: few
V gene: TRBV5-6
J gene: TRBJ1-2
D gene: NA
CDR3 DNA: TGTGCCAGCAGCTTCGAGGGCCTGGGAGGCTACACCTTC
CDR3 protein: CASSFEGLGGYTF

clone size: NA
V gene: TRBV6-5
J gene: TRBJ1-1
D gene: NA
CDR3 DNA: TGTGCCAGCAGTTACTCCGGATTTAGCACTGAAGCTTTCTTT
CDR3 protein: CASSYSGFSTEAFF

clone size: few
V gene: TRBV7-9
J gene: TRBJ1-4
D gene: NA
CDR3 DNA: TGTGCCAGCAGCGTAGGTTCGACAGGAGCAACTAATGAAAAACTGTTTTTT
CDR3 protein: CASSVGSTGATNEKLFF

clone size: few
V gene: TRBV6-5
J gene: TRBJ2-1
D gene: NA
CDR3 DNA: TGTGCCAGCAGTTACGGGGATGAGCAGTTCTTC
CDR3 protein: CASSYGDEQFF

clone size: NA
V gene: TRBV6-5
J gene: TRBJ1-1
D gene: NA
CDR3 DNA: TGTGCCAGCAGTTACGGGACGGGAGCTTTCTTT
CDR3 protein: CASSYGTGAFF

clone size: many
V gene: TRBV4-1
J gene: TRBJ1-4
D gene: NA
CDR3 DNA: TGCGCCAGCAGCCTCAGGGGCGCAACTAATGAAAAACTGTTTTTT
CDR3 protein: CASSLRGATNEKLFF

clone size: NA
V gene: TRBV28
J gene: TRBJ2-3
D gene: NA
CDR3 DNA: TGTGCCAGCAGTTTCATCTCTTGGAGTATGGGCACAGATACGCAGTATTTT
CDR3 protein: CASSFISWSMGTDTQYF

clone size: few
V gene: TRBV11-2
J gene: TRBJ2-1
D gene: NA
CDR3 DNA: TGTGCCAGCAGCTTAGATCTGCTGTACTCTTCCTACAATGAGCAGTTCTTC
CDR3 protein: CASSLDLLYSSYNEQFF